The clone carrying this T cell receptor beta chain occurred a few times. The antigen is unknown. Per the germline V gene, CDR1 is SGHVS and CDR2 is FQNEAQ. V lost 5 bases and J lost 2; bases outside the gene matches: 12. CDR3 length equals 16 residues. The data originate from a study of T cells in Graves' hyperthyroidism and ophthalmopathy. Regarding the study as a whole: Most thyroid clonotypes expanded above 0.001 appeared in blood too.

The source material, RNA transcripts, was used to amplify TCR beta CDR3 regions. A set of HTBI primers served as the primers for a first-round RT-PCR of the TCR CDR3. One entry per CDR3 protein results from TCRdb running MiXCR on the multiplex PCR reads. The top ten clones hold under 20% of a sample with about 560,000 distinct CDR3 sequences, about a sixth of them seen once. The study left out patients who had uncontrolled infection, other autoimmune disease, pregnancy or lactation. The clonotype was recovered from a woman between 18 and 29 years old with Graves' hyperthyroidism. The J gene is TRBJ2-7, the V gene TRBV7-8; 7 nucleotides agree with TRBD1. Sequencing used blood. CDR3 nucleotides: TGTGCCAGCAGCAGAAACCTCGGACAGGTGACCTACGAGCAGTACTTC. Translating gives CASSRNLGQVTYEQYF.